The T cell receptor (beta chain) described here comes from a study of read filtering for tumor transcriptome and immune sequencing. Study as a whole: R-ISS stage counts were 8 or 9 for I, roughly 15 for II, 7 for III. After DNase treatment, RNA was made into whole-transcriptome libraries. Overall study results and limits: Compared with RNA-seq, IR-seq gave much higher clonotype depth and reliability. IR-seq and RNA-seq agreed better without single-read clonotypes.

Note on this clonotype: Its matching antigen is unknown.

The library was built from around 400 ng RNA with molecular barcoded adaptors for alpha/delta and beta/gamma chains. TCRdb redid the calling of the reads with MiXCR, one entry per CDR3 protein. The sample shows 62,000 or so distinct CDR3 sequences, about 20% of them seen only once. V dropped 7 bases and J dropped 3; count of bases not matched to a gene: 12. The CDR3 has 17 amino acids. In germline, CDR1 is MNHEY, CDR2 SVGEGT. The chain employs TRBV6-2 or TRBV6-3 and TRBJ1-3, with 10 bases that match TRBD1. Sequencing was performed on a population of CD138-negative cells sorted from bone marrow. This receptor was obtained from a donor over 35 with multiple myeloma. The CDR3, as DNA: TGTGCCAGCACTGACAGGGGGCCTCTTTCACTTGGAAACACCATATATTTT. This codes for CASTDRGPLSLGNTIYF.